This entry lists 11 T cell receptor beta chains sequenced from one sample in a study of post-analysis software for immune sequencing data. Points from the study as a whole: TRBV5-6, TRBV5-1 and TRBV20-1 belonged to a set of roughly five TRBV segments that were more frequent in patients than controls.

Included in the TCR beta cDNA libraries were unique molecular identifiers. Via MiXCR, TCRdb re-called the PCR reads, giving one row per CDR3 protein. The profile shows hundreds of thousands of distinct CDR3 sequences, roughly 29% of them singletons. For these TCRs, the target antigens are not known. The sample consisted of blood. Receptor source: a girl aged 10 to 17 with multiple sclerosis.

This clonotype was seen more than once but under ten times. The chain joins TRBV18 to TRBJ2-5; no reliable D call. Germline loops: CDR1 KGHSH, CDR2 LQKENI. This CDR3 region has 13 residues. With 5 bases removed from V and 4 bases from J, the gap between germline ends came to 11 bases. The DNA for the CDR3 is TGTGCCAGCTCAACATCCCCAGGAGAGACCCAGTACTTC. Translated: CASSTSPGETQYF.

This clonotype came up a few times. The CDR3 DNA reads TGTGCCAGCAGCTTAGATCGGACGGCGGAGCTGTTTTTT. Its translation is CASSLDRTAELFF. This sequence joins TRBV11-2 and TRBJ1-4; D gene ambiguous. With the DNA end fitting TRBJ2-2 better, the J assignment may be wrong. The CDR3 is 13 residues long. CDR1 SGHAT and CDR2 FQNNGV come from the germline V gene.

This clonotype was picked up a small number of times. The chain is built from TRBV4-1 and TRBJ1-2; D gene ambiguous. The CDR3 runs 14 residues. Germline V gene sequence: CDR1 MGHRA, CDR2 YSYEKL. Trimming removed 3 bases at V and 3 bases at J, with 11 bases between. This CDR3 reads CASSHDARHYGYTF. CDR3 nucleotides: TGCGCCAGCAGCCATGATGCCAGACACTATGGCTACACCTTC.

This clonotype was seen a handful of times. The chain recombines TRBV7-2 with TRBJ2-6; D not resolved. V was pared by 9 bases and J by 2 bases, with 14 bases between. Germline CDR1 and CDR2: SGHTA and FQGNSA. The CDR3 is 15 residues long. CDR3 in amino acids: CASGMTSTGANVLTF. CDR3 DNA: TGTGCCAGTGGGATGACCTCCACTGGGGCCAACGTCCTGACTTTC.

This clonotype was found a few times. The chain is built from TRBV3-1 and TRBJ1-4; tentatively, D is TRBD1 (6 bases). This CDR3 contains 15 residues. V lost 1 base and J lost 7, with 13 bases in between. Germline assignment: CDR1 LGHDT and CDR2 YNNKEL (reference sequence). CDR3 nucleotide sequence: TGTGCCAGCAGCCAAGGACAGGCCTGGAGTGAAAAACTGTTTTTT. Its protein product is CASSQGQAWSEKLFF. The variable domain in full, completed from reference TRBV3-1 and TRBJ1-4, reads DTAVSQTPKYLVTQMGNDKSIKCEQNLGHDTMYWYKQDSKKFLKIMFSYNNKELIINETVPNRFSPKSPDKAHLNLHINSLELGDSAVYFCASSQGQAWSEKLFFGSGTQLSVL.

This clonotype was counted a few times. This chain links TRBV20-1 with TRBJ2-1, with TRBD2 matching over 10 bases. Germline V gene lookup returns CDR1 DFQATT and CDR2 SNEGSKA (reference sequence). CDR3 length: 16 residues. The trim removed 0 bases at V and 10 bases at J, leaving 12 bases unmatched. This CDR3 reads CSARDQWLAGVGEQFF. The DNA for the CDR3 is TGCAGTGCTAGAGATCAATGGCTAGCGGGAGTAGGGGAGCAGTTCTTC.

V is TRBV12-3 or TRBV12-4 and J is TRBJ1-5; no clear D gene. CDR3 length equals 14 residues. Trimming shortened V by 8 bases and J by 7 bases, and 18 bases separated the two germline ends. The CDR3 sequence: CASPRWGLGQPQHF. The DNA for the CDR3 is TGTGCCAGCCCTCGTTGGGGTTTAGGGCAGCCCCAGCATTTT.

The chain is built from TRBV7-9 and TRBJ1-1, with D uncertain. V lost 4 bases, J lost 4 bases, and 13 bases lay in between. The CDR3 has 14 amino acids. CDR1 SEHNR and CDR2 FQNEAQ come from the germline V gene (reference sequence). The CDR3 spells CASSSGTHVTEAFF. The CDR3 bases are TGTGCCAGCAGCTCGGGAACTCACGTCACTGAAGCTTTCTTT.

The chain carries TRBV7-2 and TRBJ2-3; 8 bases agree with TRBD2. The CDR3 totals 15 residues. V shed 4 bases, J shed 1 base, and the junction held 4 bases outside the gene matches. Germline V lookup: CDR1 SGHTA, CDR2 FQGNSA. Here the CDR3 reads CASSSRRGGTDTQYF. CDR3 nucleotides: TGTGCCAGCAGCTCAAGGCGGGGGGGCACAGATACGCAGTATTTT.

This clonotype showed up just a few times. The chain couples TRBV7-9 to TRBJ2-7; D is ambiguous. Germline V lookup: CDR1 SEHNR, CDR2 FQNEAQ (reference sequence). Trimming pared 3 bases from V and 5 bases from J, leaving 14 bases between. CDR3 length: 14 residues. CDR3 DNA: TGTGCCAGCAGCTTTGGGCCCGCGATAAACGAGCAGTACTTC. This gives the protein CASSFGPAINEQYF.

This clonotype was counted a few times. J is TRBJ2-7 and V is TRBV7-2; D possibly corresponds to TRBD1 (6 bases). Trimming removed 5 bases from V and 2 bases from J, with 13 bases in between. Germline-derived CDR1 and CDR2 are SGHTA and FQGNSA. The CDR3 contains 14 residues. CDR3 loop: CASSPTTGPYEQYF. The CDR3 region has the DNA TGTGCCAGCAGCCCGACAACAGGGCCCTACGAGCAGTACTTC.